This TCR beta chain stems from a study of T cells in Graves' hyperthyroidism and ophthalmopathy. Patients between 18 and 65 years old had hyperthyroidism, newly diagnosed and lasting under 2 months. Clinicians diagnosed patients from clinical symptoms, serum thyroxine and TRAb, thyroid ultrasound and orbital computed tomography. The CDR3 contains 16 residues. V was trimmed by 0 bases and J by 7 bases, leaving 22 bases between them. The germline gives CDR1 DFQATT, CDR2 SNEGSKA (reference sequence). TCR beta CDR3 regions were amplified from RNA transcripts. Primed by the HTBI set, a first-round RT-PCR was run on the TCR CDR3. TCRdb redid the calling of the multiplex PCR reads with MiXCR, one entry per CDR3 protein. The profile shows hundreds of thousands of distinct CDR3 sequences, 46% of them singletons.

Sample: peripheral blood or thyroid tissue (not recorded which). The receptor was derived from a woman aged 18-30 years with Graves' hyperthyroidism. This chain links TRBV20-1 with TRBJ2-7; the D is unclear. The DNA of the CDR3 is TGCAGTGCTAGAGATCCTGGCTATGTGCGACTGGAAGAGCAGTACTTC. As protein: CSARDPGYVRLEEQYF.